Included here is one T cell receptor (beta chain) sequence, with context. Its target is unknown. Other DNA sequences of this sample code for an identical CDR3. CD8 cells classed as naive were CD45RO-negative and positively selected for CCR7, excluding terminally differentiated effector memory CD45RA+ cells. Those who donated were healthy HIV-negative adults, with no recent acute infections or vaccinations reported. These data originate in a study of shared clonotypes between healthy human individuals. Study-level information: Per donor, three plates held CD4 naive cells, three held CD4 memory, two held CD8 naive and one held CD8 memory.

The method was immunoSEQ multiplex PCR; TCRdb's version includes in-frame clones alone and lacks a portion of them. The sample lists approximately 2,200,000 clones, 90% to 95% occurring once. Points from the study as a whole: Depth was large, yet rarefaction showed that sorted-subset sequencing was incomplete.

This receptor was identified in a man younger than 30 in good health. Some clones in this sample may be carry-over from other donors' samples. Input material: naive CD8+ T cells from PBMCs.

CDR3 region: CASSLSGAGELFF. As DNA, the CDR3 is TGTGCCAGCAGCTTATCAGGGGCCGGGGAGCTGTTTTTT. The J gene is TRBJ2-2, the V gene TRBV7-6, with a tentative D call TRBD1 (6 bases). The V and J ends lost 2 bases and 6 bases respectively, with 7 bases between them. Germline V CDR1 and CDR2: SGHVS, FNYEAQ. The CDR3 runs to 13 residues.